The following is a TCR beta chain sequence with its context. What antigen it recognizes has not been identified. Per-base quality was not reported, and no clone a single base away is much larger than it. The time point label here, explained by the study, means: baseline before first vaccination. Samples from vaccinated people were obtained from the UK trials COV001 and COV002, which included a single-blind randomized controlled phase 2/3 trial of AZD1222 (ChAdOx1 nCoV-19) in healthy adults. For TCRbeta chain sequencing, PBMC samples from trial participants were taken at day 0 and at day 28 after the second dose. The CDR3 regions of human TCRbeta chains were subjected to immunosequencing. Per the source publication's procedure: TCRs in the repertoires were compared against a reference library of SARS-CoV-2-specific TCRs that had been generated with the MIRA antigen-specificity platform. Breadth was defined as the fraction of unique TCRs that were SARS-CoV-2-associated, and depth was defined as the fraction of total T cells that were SARS-CoV-2-associated. Using the MIRA data, each spike-specific TCR was assigned both to the spike region to which the TCR was reactive and to a CD4 or CD8 class. Log10-transformed breadth and depth values were compared by one-way ANOVA with Sidak's multiple comparisons tests. TCRdb took this table from immuneACCESS and kept in-frame rearrangements with V and J called. Such tables lack part of the clones; where checked against another copy, unresolved V genes explain under half of the gap, and the rest is unexplained. That table is the source of V, J and clone size, and D and trimming were worked out from the DNA. The sample profile shows about 150,000 clones; 90% to 95% of them were found once. The ten largest clones take up over 1% of the sample.

This record comes from a study of T cell responses to AZD1222 COVID-19 vaccine listed by TCRdb under 2021. General notes on the study: Because spike-specific TCR depth and breadth did not differ between the two schedules, AZD1222 recipients who got a second dose at roughly 4 weeks were pooled with those who got a second dose at roughly 12 weeks. A total of just over 230 trial participants underwent TCR sequencing, of whom approximately 200 had received two doses of AZD1222 and around 26 had received two doses of the MenACWY control vaccine. Enrollment into the trials was organized by age into subgroups of 18-55, 56-69 and 70-plus years, and those subgroups contained 148, 28 and 57 TCR-sequenced participants, respectively. Study-wide findings and limitations: Nearly half of unique spike-specific TCRs reportedly recognized epitopes outside regions mutated in the B.1.351 and B.1.1.7 variants. The 56-69-year group was small, and its depth increase did not reach significance, likely because of low power. After two AZD1222 doses, both the breadth and the depth of spike-specific TCRs were significantly higher than at day 0 and than in MenACWY recipients. Because no samples from the day 14 peak response were available, repertoires could be characterized only after the peak T cell response. Only six or seven AZD1222 recipients were SARS-CoV-2 seropositive at baseline, limiting conclusions about previously exposed vaccinees. The vaccine-associated CD4 TCRs covered the entire spike protein, and the dominant responses fell in regions 160-218 and 743-854. Participants were mostly white British and included more females than males, and it was suggested by the authors that clonal diversity may have been underestimated.

Inclusive of the bounding cysteine and phenylalanine, the CDR3 is 17 residues long. The entry retains the CDR3 DNA only, 51 bases that are in frame from base 1. Per the germline V gene (reference sequence), WNHNN is the CDR1 and SYGVQD is the CDR2. The germline V end is reduced by 6 bases and the J end by 2 bases; junction bases left unmatched: 12. The sequence was obtained from an adult in good health. The sample consisted of peripheral blood, taken on day 0 of AZD1222 vaccination. The chain joins TRBV10-1 to TRBJ1-2; 10 central nucleotides agree with TRBD1. The CDR3 protein is CASRDLYPGQGNYGYTF. The base sequence is TGCGCCAGCAGAGACCTGTACCCGGGACAGGGGAACTATGGCTACACCTTC.